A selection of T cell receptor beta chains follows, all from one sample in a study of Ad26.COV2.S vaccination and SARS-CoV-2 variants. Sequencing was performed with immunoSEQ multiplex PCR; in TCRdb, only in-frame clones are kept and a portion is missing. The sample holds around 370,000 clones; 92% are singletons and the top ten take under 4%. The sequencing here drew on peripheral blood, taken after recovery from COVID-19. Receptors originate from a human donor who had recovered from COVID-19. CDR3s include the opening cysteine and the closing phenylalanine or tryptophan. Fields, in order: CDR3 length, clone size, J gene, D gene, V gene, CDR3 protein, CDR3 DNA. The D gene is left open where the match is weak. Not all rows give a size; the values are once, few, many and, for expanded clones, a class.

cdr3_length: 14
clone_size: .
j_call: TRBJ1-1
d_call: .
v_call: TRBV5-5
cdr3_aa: CASSLPPVVAEAFF
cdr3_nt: TGTGCCAGCAGCTTGCCCCCGGTGGTAGCCGAAGCTTTCTTT

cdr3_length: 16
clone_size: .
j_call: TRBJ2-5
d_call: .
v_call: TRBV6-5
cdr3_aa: CASSYSWGERDETQYF
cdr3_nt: TGTGCCAGCAGTTACTCGTGGGGGGAGAGGGATGAGACCCAGTACTTC

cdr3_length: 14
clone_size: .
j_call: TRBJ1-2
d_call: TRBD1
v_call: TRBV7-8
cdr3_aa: CASSLTGGLDGYTF
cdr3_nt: TGTGCCAGCAGCTTGACAGGGGGCCTCGATGGCTACACCTTC

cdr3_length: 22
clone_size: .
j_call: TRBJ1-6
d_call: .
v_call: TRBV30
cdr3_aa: CAWSSKPPGLIQLLQGNSPLHF
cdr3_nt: TGTGCCTGGAGCTCCAAGCCCCCTGGGCTAATCCAACTTCTCCAGGGCAATTCACCCCTCCACTTT

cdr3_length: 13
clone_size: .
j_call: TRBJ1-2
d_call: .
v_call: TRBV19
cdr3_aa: CASSIAGNYGYTF
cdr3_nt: TGTGCCAGTAGTATAGCGGGGAACTATGGCTACACCTTC

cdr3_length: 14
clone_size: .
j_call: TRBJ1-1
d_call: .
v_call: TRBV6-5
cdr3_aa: CASSYELGITEAFF
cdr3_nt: TGTGCCAGCAGTTACGAGCTGGGGATCACTGAAGCTTTCTTT

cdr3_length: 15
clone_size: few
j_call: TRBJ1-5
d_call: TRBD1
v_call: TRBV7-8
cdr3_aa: CASSQAGTGFQPQHF
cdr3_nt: TGTGCCAGCAGCCAAGCCGGGACAGGGTTTCAGCCCCAGCATTTT

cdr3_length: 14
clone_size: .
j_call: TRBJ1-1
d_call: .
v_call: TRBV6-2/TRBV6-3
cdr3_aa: CASSYPGAHTEAFF
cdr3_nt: TGTGCCAGCAGTTACCCTGGGGCCCACACTGAAGCTTTCTTT

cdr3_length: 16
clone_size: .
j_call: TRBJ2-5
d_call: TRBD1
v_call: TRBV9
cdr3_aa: CASSVEDRGIRETQYF
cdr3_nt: TGTGCCAGCAGCGTAGAGGACAGGGGGATCAGAGAGACCCAGTACTTC

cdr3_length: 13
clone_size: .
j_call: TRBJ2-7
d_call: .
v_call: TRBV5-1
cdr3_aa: CASSRGPSYEQYF
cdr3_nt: TGCGCCAGCAGCCGCGGCCCCTCCTACGAGCAGTACTTC

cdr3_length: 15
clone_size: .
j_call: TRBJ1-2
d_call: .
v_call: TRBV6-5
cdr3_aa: CASSPQLSRLYGYTF
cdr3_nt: TGTGCCAGCAGTCCCCAGCTTAGCCGACTATATGGCTACACCTTC

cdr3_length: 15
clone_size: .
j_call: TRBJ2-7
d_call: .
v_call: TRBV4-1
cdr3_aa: CASSQPRDPRGEQYF
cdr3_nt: TGCGCCAGCAGCCAACCCCGGGACCCACGGGGCGAGCAGTACTTC

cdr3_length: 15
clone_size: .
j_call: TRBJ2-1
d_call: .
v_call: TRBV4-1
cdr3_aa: CASSQEATSLNEQFF
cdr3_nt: TGCGCCAGCAGCCAAGAGGCAACTTCGTTAAATGAGCAGTTCTTC

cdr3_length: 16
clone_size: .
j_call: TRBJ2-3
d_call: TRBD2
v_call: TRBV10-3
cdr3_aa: CAISESWRGGPDTQYF
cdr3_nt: TGTGCCATCAGTGAGTCCTGGCGGGGGGGCCCAGATACGCAGTATTTT

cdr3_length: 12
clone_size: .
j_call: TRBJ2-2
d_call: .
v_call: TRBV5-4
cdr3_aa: CASSWTAGELFF
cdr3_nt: TGTGCCAGCAGCTGGACTGCCGGGGAGCTGTTTTTT

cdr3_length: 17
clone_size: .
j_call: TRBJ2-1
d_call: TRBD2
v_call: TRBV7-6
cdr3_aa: CASSLTSGGTPYNEQFF
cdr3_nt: TGTGCCAGCAGCCTAACTAGCGGGGGGACCCCATACAATGAGCAGTTCTTC

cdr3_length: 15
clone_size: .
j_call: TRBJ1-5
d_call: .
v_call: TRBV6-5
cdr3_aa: CASSPTGRRNQPQHF
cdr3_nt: TGTGCCAGCAGTCCCACAGGGAGACGCAATCAGCCCCAGCATTTT